One and the same sample provided the 2 T cell receptor beta chains below, sequenced in a study of T cells in Graves' hyperthyroidism and ophthalmopathy. It was RNA transcripts that yielded the amplified TCR beta CDR3 regions. The HTBI primer set served for first-round RT-PCR of the TCR CDR3. TCRdb reprocessed the multiplex PCR reads via MiXCR and lists one record per CDR3 protein. The repertoire holds some 560,000 distinct CDR3 sequences, with roughly 15% as singletons. Sequenced material: blood. The receptors derive from a woman aged 35 to 49 with Graves' hyperthyroidism.

The chain is built from TRBV9 and TRBJ2-3; D not certain. The CDR3 consists of 15 residues. Germline-derived CDR1 and CDR2 are SGDLS and YYNGEE. V lost 0 bases to trimming and J lost 5 bases, with 13 bases between them. As DNA, the CDR3 is TGTGCCAGCAGCGTAGACTCGGCAGGCCAAGATACGCAGTATTTT. It codes for CASSVDSAGQDTQYF.

This chain uses TRBV20-1 with TRBJ2-1, with D tentatively TRBD2 (7 bases). CDR1 is DFQATT, CDR2 SNEGSKA, per germline (reference sequence). This CDR3 region has 14 residues. The V gene lost 4 bases and the J gene lost 6 bases, with 16 bases spanning the gap. The CDR3 reads CSAIQGGPFNEQFF. The CDR3 DNA is TGCAGTGCTATACAGGGAGGGCCTTTCAATGAGCAGTTCTTC.